This T cell receptor (beta chain) derives from a study of T cell responses to AZD1222 COVID-19 vaccine. Study outcomes and limitations: Sampling that yielded the repertoires occurred only after the peak T cell response. White British donors predominated, females outnumbered males, and clonal diversity was possibly underestimated.

This clone was seen once. The antigen remains unidentified. TCRdb keeps only in-frame clones here, not all; method: immunoSEQ multiplex PCR. The sample has over 70,000 clones; about 92% are singletons. The CDR3 has 20 residues. Looked up from germline, CDR1 is LGHDT and CDR2 is YNNKEL (reference sequence). Germline trimming cut 6 bases from V and 0 bases from J; bases unmatched to any gene: 13. This receptor was obtained from an adult who received the AZD1222 COVID-19 vaccine. The chain has TRBV3-1 (or the pseudogene TRBV3-2) and TRBJ2-1; 14 bases agree with TRBD2. The sample here was peripheral blood, taken 28 days after the second AZD1222 dose. The CDR3 loop is CASRRAPGTSGGRSYNEQFF. The CDR3 DNA is TGTGCCAGCAGACGAGCGCCCGGGACTAGCGGGGGTCGCTCCTACAATGAGCAGTTCTTC.